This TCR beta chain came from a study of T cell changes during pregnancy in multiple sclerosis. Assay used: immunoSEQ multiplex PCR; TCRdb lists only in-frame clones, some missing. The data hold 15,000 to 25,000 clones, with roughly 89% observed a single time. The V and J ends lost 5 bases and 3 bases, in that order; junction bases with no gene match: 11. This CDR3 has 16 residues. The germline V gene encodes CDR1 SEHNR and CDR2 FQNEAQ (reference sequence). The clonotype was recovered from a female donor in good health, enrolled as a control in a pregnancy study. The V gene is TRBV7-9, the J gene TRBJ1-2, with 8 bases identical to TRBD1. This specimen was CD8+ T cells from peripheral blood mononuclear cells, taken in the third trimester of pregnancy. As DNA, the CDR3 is TGTGCCAGCAGCCCCGTTGACAGGGGTGACGACTATGGCTACACCTTC. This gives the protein CASSPVDRGDDYGYTF. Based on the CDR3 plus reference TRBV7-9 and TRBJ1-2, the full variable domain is DTGVSQNPRHKITKRGQNVTFRCDPISEHNRLYWYRQTLGQGPEFLTYFQNEAQLEKSRLLSDRFSAERPKGSFSTLEIQRTEQGDSAMYLCASSPVDRGDDYGYTFGSGTRLTVV.